This T cell receptor (beta chain) was recovered during a study of early T cells in non-severe SARS-CoV-2 infection. Germline loops: CDR1 SGHVS, CDR2 FQNEAQ. V was clipped by 6 bases and J by 0 bases, with 9 bases between them. The CDR3 extends over 14 amino acids. In its sample, this clonotype was seen a few times. The TCR library protocol was used to attach unique molecular identifiers. These identifiers were attached to individual cDNA molecules. TCRdb re-derived calls from the 5' RACE reads in MiXCR, one entry per CDR3 protein. This sample has fewer than 30,000 distinct CDR3 sequences, with less than 6.5% found just once.

The TCR sequence derives from an adult who was a healthcare worker with PCR-confirmed SARS-CoV-2 infection or an uninfected control (not recorded which). The V call is TRBV7-8, the J call TRBJ2-1, with D unclear. The material sequenced was whole blood, taken at baseline. CDR3: CASSPDPSYNEQFF. CDR3 in DNA: TGTGCCAGCAGTCCGGACCCCTCCTACAATGAGCAGTTCTTC.